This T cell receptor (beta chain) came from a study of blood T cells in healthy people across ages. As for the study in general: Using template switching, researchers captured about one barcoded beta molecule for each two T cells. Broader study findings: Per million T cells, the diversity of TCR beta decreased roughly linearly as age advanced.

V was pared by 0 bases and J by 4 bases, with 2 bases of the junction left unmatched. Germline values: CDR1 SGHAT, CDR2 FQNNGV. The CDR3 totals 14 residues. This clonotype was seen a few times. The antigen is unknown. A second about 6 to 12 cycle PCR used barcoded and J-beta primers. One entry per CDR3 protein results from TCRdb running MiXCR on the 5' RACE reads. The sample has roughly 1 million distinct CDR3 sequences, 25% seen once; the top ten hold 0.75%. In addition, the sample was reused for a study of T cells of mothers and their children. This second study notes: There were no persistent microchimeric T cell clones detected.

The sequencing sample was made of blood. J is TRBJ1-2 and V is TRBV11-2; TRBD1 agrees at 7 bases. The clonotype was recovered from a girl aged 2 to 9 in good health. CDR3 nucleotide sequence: TGTGCCAGCAGCTTAGAGGGACAGATCTATGGCTACACCTTC. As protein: CASSLEGQIYGYTF.